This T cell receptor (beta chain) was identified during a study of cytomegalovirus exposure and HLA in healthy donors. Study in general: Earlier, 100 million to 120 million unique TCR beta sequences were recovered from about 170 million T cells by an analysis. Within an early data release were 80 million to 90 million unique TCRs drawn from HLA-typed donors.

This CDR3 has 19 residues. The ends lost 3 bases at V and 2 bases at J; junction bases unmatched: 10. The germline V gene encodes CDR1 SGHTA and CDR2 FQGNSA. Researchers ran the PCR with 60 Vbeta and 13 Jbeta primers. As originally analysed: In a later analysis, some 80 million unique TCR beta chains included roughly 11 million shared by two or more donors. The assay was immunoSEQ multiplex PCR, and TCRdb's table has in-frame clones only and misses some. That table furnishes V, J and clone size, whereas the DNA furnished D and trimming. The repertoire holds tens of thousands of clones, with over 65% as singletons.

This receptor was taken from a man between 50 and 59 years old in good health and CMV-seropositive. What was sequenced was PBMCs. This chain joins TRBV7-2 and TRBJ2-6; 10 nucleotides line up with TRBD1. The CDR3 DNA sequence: TGTGCCAGCAGCTTGACGACCCTGGGACAGGGGACTGGGGCCAACGTCCTGACTTTC. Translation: CASSLTTLGQGTGANVLTF.